Detailed here is one T cell receptor beta chain. V was shortened by 3 bases and J by 5 bases, with 13 bases between the two germline ends. The CDR3 has 15 residues. Germline CDR1 reads LNHDA; CDR2 reads SQIVND (reference sequence). The sample belongs to a study of blood T cell repertoires in COVID-19. In the study overall: Acute and convalescent COVID-19 specimens originated in the United States, Italy and Spain.

Per the original data handling: Amplification with reference gene primers provided the estimates of nucleated cell counts. The repertoire was sequenced with immunoSEQ multiplex PCR; TCRdb's copy has only in-frame clones and lacks some. From that table come the V and J calls and clone size; the DNA was used to work out D and trimming. This sample has hundreds of thousands of clones; roughly 87% occur once, and the top ten carry 3%. Grouping used clinical history reported by participants in a survey and questionnaire. Source material: PBMCs or T cells enriched from blood (not recorded which). The J gene is TRBJ2-2, the V gene TRBV19, with TRBD1 as a possible D gene (6 bases). The clonotype originates from a woman aged 30 to 39 who had recovered from COVID-19. The CDR3, as DNA: TGTGCCAGTAGTATCGGCCAGGGGTGGACCGGGGAGCTGTTTTTT. Encoded protein: CASSIGQGWTGELFF.